This TCR beta chain originates from a study of blood T cell repertoires in COVID-19 (dated by TCRdb to 2020 to 2022). Notes on the research overall: The collaborator samples originated in the United States, Italy and Spain and spanned the acute and convalescent phases of COVID-19. The material from the prospective study consisted of cDNA or gDNA derived from T cells, B-cell-depleted T cells, or PBMCs. Deeply sampled blood TCRbeta repertoires from subjects exposed to, actively infected with, or recovered from COVID-19 were included in the dataset. The repertoires were released in a freely available public database meant as a resource for research on the immune response to SARS-CoV-2. Samples were obtained from the ongoing ImmuneRACE study (first 160 participants) and from about 1,300 subjects provided by 6 global collaborators. Nearly every sample came with metadata listing a de-identified subject ID, COVID-19 status, age in years and sex. Where available, HLA class I and class II types were obtained from metadata supplied by the sample provider rather than from assay-based typing. Study-wide conclusions, independent of this receptor: The quantity of clinical and demographic metadata differed by source and by participant and was supplied without curation.

Collaborating institutions collected whole blood in K2EDTA tubes following their own protocols. For TCRbeta analysis, collaborator samples were shipped as frozen whole blood, as isolated PBMCs, or as DNA extracted from either sample type. Regarding this clone: There is no known antigen for this receptor. Per-nucleotide qualities are absent, and no much larger clonotype sits a single base away.

TCRbeta CDR3 regions were amplified from genomic DNA using the immunoSEQ Assay, a bias-controlled multiplex PCR. As for the authors' bioinformatics: The number of nucleated cells in each sample was estimated by amplification of reference gene primers within the assay. To quantify the absolute abundance of each unique TCRbeta CDR3 rearrangement, sequence reads were collapsed and filtered. For each sample, productive Simpson clonality was calculated as the square root of Simpson's diversity index over productive rearrangements. TCRdb provides this immuneACCESS table in a form limited to in-frame rearrangements. Some clones are lacking; in checked studies, under half of them reflect an unresolved V gene, and why the rest are absent is not known. V, J and clone size reflect that table, while D and trimming were determined from the DNA. The sample table lists some 280,000 clones, around 91% of them with a count of one. Approximately 12% of the sample rests with the top ten.

From the germline V gene, CDR1 is SGHTA and CDR2 is FQGNSA. V trim: 4 bases; J trim: 0 bases; unmatched bases: 6. From its cysteine to its phenylalanine, the CDR3 spans 15 amino acids. The only DNA kept is the CDR3, 45 bases in frame from the first base. The receptor comes from a woman aged 55-69 years with acute or convalescent COVID-19. Material for sequencing was peripheral blood. The chain uses TRBV7-2 and TRBJ2-7, and TRBD2 matches 7 of the central bases. The CDR3 region: CASSSRGGGSYEQYF. The bases are TGTGCCAGCAGCTCCCGAGGCGGGGGCTCCTACGAGCAGTACTTC.